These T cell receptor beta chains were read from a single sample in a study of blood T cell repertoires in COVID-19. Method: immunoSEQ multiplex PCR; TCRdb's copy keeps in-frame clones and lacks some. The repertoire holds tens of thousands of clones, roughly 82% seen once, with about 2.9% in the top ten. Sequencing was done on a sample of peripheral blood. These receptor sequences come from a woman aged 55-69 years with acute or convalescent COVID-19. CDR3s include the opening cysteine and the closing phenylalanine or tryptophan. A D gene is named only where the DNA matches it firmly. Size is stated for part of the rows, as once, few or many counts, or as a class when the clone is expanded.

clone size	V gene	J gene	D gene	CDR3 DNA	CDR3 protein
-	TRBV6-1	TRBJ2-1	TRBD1	TGTGCCAGCAGTGCCAAAGACAGGGGGCTTAACAATGAGCAGTTCTTC	CASSAKDRGLNNEQFF
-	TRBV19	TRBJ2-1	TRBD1	TGTGCCAGTAGTATGCCGCGACAGGGGGCCTACAATGAGCAGTTCTTC	CASSMPRQGAYNEQFF
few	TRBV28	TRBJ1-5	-	TGTGCCAGCAGTTCCATCAGGGGCAATCAGCCCCAGCATTTT	CASSSIRGNQPQHF
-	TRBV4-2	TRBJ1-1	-	TGTGCCAGCAGCCCCTACTCAAGGGCAGGGTCTTTGAACACTGAAGCTTTCTTT	CASSPYSRAGSLNTEAFF
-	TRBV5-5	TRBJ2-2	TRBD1	TGTGCCAGCAGCGGAGCCGGGACAGGGTTCGGGGAGCTGTTTTTT	CASSGAGTGFGELFF
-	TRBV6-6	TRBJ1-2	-	TGTGCCAGCAGAGACACGCTCTATGGCTACACCTTC	CASRDTLYGYTF
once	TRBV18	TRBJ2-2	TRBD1	TGTGCCAGCTCACCCCCGGACAGGGGGCATGGCGGGGAGCTGTTTTTT	CASSPPDRGHGGELFF
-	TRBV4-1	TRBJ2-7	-	TGCGCCAGCAGCCAAGCCTATTATAGTGAGAGTCCCTACGAGCAGTACTTC	CASSQAYYSESPYEQYF
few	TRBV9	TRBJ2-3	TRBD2	TGTGCCAGCAACTCAGAAATCCTAGCGGGGGGGCGTGATACGCAGTATTTT	CASNSEILAGGRDTQYF
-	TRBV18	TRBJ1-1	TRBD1	TGTGCCAGCTCGGGCCGCACAGGGGCGCTTACGTTATGGCAAGCTTTCTTT	CASSGRTGALTLWQAFF
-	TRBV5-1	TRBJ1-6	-	TGCGCCAGCAGCTTAGGGGGTGAGGCCTATAATTCACCCCTCCACTTT	CASSLGGEAYNSPLHF
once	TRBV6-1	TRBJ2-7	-	TGTGCCAGCAGTGAAAGGTTGAGGGCTCTATCCTACGAGCAGTACTTC	CASSERLRALSYEQYF
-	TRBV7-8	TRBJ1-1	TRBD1	TGTGCCAGCAGCCCGAGGGACAGGGACACTGAAGCTTTCTTT	CASSPRDRDTEAFF
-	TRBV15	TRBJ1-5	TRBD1	TGTGCCACCAGCAGCGGACAGGGGATAAATCAGCCCCAGCATTTT	CATSSGQGINQPQHF
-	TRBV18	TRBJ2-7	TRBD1	TGTGCCAGCTCACCCTCCCGGACAGGGGGCAACGAGCAGTACTTC	CASSPSRTGGNEQYF
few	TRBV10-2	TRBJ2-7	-	TGCGCCAGCAGCCTAAGCGCCTACGAGCAGTACTTC	CASSLSAYEQYF
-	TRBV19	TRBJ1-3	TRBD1	TGTGCCAGTAGGCTACAGGGGTTGACTGGAAACACCATATATTTT	CASRLQGLTGNTIYF
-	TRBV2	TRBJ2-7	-	TGTGCCAGCAGGCCCATAGGGGTGTACGAGCAGTACTTC	CASRPIGVYEQYF
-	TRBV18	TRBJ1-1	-	TGTGCCAGCTCACCAGGAGGGTCCTTGAACACTGAAGCTTTCTTT	CASSPGGSLNTEAFF
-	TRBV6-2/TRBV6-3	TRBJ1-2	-	TGTGCCAGCAGTTCGGACACTCGTGGCTACACCTTC	CASSSDTRGYTF
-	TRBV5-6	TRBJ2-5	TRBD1	TGTGCCAGCAGCGACAGGGTTGCGGAGACCCAGTACTTC	CASSDRVAETQYF
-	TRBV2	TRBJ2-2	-	TGTGCCAGCACCTTTACAGCGAACACCGGGGAGCTGTTTTTT	CASTFTANTGELFF
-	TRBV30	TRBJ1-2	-	TGTGCCTGGAAGGTTCGAGACCGAGTGTTTCTCAGGGGCTACACCTTC	CAWKVRDRVFLRGYTF
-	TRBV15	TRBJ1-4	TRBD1	TGTGCCACCAGCACACGCCGGGCAGGGGGAAGTAATGAAAAACTGTTTTTT	CATSTRRAGGSNEKLFF
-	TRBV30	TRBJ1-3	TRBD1	TGTGCCTGGAACAGGGGGCCTGGAAACACCATATATTTT	CAWNRGPGNTIYF
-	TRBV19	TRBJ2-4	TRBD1	TGTGCCAGTAGTATATCGTCCGGGACAGGCAACATTCAGTACTTC	CASSISSGTGNIQYF
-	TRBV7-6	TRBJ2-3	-	TGTGCCAGCAGCGCCCCAACCGGCGGGTTAGGCGCAGATACGCAGTATTTT	CASSAPTGGLGADTQYF
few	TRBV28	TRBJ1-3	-	TGTGCCAGCAGTCCTGGGACTTCCCGAAACACCATATATTTT	CASSPGTSRNTIYF
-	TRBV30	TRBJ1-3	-	TGTGCCTGGTCTCAGGGTCTCTCTGGAAACACCATATATTTT	CAWSQGLSGNTIYF
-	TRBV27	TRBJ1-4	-	TGTGCCAGCAGTTTCGGCGGTGCAACTAATGAAAAACTGTTTTTT	CASSFGGATNEKLFF
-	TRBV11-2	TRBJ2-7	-	TGTGCCAGCAGCCCCCGCCCCGCAACCTCTAGCTACGAGCAGTACTTC	CASSPRPATSSYEQYF
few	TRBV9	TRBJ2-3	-	TGTGCCAGCAGCGTAGCGGGAGTTAGCACAGATACGCAGTATTTT	CASSVAGVSTDTQYF
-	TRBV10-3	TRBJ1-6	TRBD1	TGTGCCATCAGCGGACAGGAATCATATAATTCACCCCTCCACTTT	CAISGQESYNSPLHF
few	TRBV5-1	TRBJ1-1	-	TGCGCCAGCAGTTCAAGACAGGAGCCCCACCGGAACACTGAAGCTTTCTTT	CASSSRQEPHRNTEAFF
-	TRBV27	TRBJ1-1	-	TGTGCCAGCAGTCGATCATCAGGACAAGAAGCTTTCTTT	CASSRSSGQEAFF
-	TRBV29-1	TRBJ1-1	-	TGCAGCGTTGAGTCTTGGCAGAACACTGAAGCTTTCTTT	CSVESWQNTEAFF
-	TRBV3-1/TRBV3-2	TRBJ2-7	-	TGTGCCAGCAGAGTGGCCAGTGGCTACGAGCAGTACTTC	CASRVASGYEQYF
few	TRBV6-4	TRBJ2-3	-	TGTGCCAGCAGTTCCCAGCCCGGCGGCAGCACAGATACGCAGTATTTT	CASSSQPGGSTDTQYF
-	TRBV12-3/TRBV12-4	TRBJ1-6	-	TGTGCCAGCAGTTTCAGGAATAATTCACCCCTCCACTTT	CASSFRNNSPLHF
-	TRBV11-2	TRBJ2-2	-	TGTGCCAGCAGCTTAACCCCAAAGAGGGGGGGCGCGGACGGGGAGCTGTTTTTT	CASSLTPKRGGADGELFF
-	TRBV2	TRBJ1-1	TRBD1	TGTGCCAGCAGTGAAACAGGGGGTCGAAACACTGAAGCTTTCTTT	CASSETGGRNTEAFF
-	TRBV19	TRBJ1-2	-	TGTGCCAGCCGGAAACTCACAGGGATTAACTATGGCTACACCTTC	CASRKLTGINYGYTF
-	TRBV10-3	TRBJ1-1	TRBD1	TGTGCCATCAGTGGGACAGGGAACACTGAAGCTTTCTTT	CAISGTGNTEAFF
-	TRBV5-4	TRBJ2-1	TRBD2	TGTGCCAGCAGCTTGGGGCTAGGACTAGCGAACAATGAGCAGTTCTTC	CASSLGLGLANNEQFF
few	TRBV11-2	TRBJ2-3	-	TGTGCCAGCAGCTCCGGGGAGGCCACAGATACGCAGTATTTT	CASSSGEATDTQYF
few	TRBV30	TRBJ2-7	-	TGTGCCTGGAGTGTGCCAGGGCTTCGGTCCTACGAGCAGTACTTC	CAWSVPGLRSYEQYF
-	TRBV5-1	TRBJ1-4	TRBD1	TGCGCCAGCAGCGTCAGGGGGGATGAAAAACTGTTTTTT	CASSVRGDEKLFF
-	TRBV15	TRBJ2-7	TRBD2	TGTGCCACCAGCGAGGGACTAACCTACGAGCAGTACTTC	CATSEGLTYEQYF
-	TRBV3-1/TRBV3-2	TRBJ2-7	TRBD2	TGTGCCAGCAGCTCCGGCGGGGGGGCAGTTTACGAGCAGTACTTC	CASSSGGGAVYEQYF
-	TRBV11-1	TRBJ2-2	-	TGTGCCAGCAGCCCGCACTACGATACCGGGGAGCTGTTTTTT	CASSPHYDTGELFF
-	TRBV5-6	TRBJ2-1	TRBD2	TGTGCCAGCAGCCTGGGGACTAGCGGCTCATACAATGAGCAGTTCTTC	CASSLGTSGSYNEQFF
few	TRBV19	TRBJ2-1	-	TGTGCCAGTAGAAGTACGCTAAACAATGAGCAGTTCTTC	CASRSTLNNEQFF
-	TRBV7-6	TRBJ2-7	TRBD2	TGTGCCAGCAGCTCTGTAGCGGGAGGCGGGATGTACGAGCAGTACTTC	CASSSVAGGGMYEQYF
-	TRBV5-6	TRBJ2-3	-	TGTGCCAGCAGCTTGGTCGCGGATACGCAGTATTTT	CASSLVADTQYF
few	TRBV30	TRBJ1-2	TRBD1	TGTGCCTGGACCCCAGAGAGGGGGCTATTTGATCTCCCTAACTATGGCTACACCTTC	CAWTPERGLFDLPNYGYTF
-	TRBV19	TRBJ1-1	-	TGTGCCAGTAGTATTACGAGTTCGCGGAAAGCTTTCTTT	CASSITSSRKAFF
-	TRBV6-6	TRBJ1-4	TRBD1	TGTGCCAGCAGGACCGGGACAGCTAATGAAAAACTGTTTTTT	CASRTGTANEKLFF
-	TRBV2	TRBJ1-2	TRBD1	TGTGCCAGCAGAGTTACAGGGGGCGCACAAGGTAGAAATGGCTACACCTTC	CASRVTGGAQGRNGYTF
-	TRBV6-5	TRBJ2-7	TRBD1	TGTGCCACTGGCCAGGGGGATGCTAGGTACAAGCAGTACTTC	CATGQGDARYKQYF